Listed below are T cell receptor beta chains from one sample, sequenced in a study of response to subunit inactivated influenza vaccine. A single record per CDR3 protein comes from TCRdb applying MiXCR to the RT-PCR reads. In the table there are around 480,000 distinct CDR3 sequences, 16% of which are singletons. This specimen consisted of CD4+ T cells sorted from PBMCs, obtained less than 25 months after vaccination. These receptors all stem from a man aged 50-75 years who received an inactivated influenza vaccine. The CDR3 runs from the conserved cysteine through the conserved F or W. A D gene is named only where the DNA matches it firmly. Clone size is stated in some rows and not others, as once, few, many or a class when expanded.

abundance: .
v_gene: TRBV6-1
d_gene: .
j_gene: TRBJ2-2
CDR3aa: CAASRGTNTWELFF
CDR3nt: TGTGCCGCCAGTAGGGGAACGAACACCTGGGAGCTGTTTTTT

abundance: few
v_gene: TRBV4-3
d_gene: TRBD2
j_gene: TRBJ2-1
CDR3aa: CASSQEPASGRASSYNEQFF
CDR3nt: TGCGCCAGCAGCCAAGAACCGGCTAGCGGGAGGGCGAGCTCCTACAATGAGCAGTTCTTC

abundance: few
v_gene: TRBV7-2
d_gene: .
j_gene: TRBJ2-2
CDR3aa: CASSLAEGAGNTGELFF
CDR3nt: TGTGCCAGCAGCTTAGCGGAGGGGGCGGGCAACACCGGGGAGCTGTTTTTT

abundance: few
v_gene: TRBV4-2
d_gene: TRBD2
j_gene: TRBJ2-7
CDR3aa: CASSQVGGDYEQYF
CDR3nt: TGTGCCAGCAGCCAGGTCGGGGGGGACTACGAGCAGTACTTC

abundance: .
v_gene: TRBV24-1
d_gene: TRBD2
j_gene: TRBJ2-1
CDR3aa: CATSETPQAGVQFF
CDR3nt: TGTGCCACCAGTGAAACCCCCCAAGCGGGAGTACAGTTCTTC

abundance: .
v_gene: TRBV5-1
d_gene: .
j_gene: TRBJ2-4
CDR3aa: CASSLAAKGSDIQYF
CDR3nt: TGCGCCAGCAGCTTGGCCGCAAAAGGCAGCGACATTCAGTACTTC

abundance: .
v_gene: TRBV10-3
d_gene: TRBD2
j_gene: TRBJ2-1
CDR3aa: CAISRTSGGEQFF
CDR3nt: TGTGCCATCAGCAGGACTAGCGGGGGTGAGCAGTTCTTC

abundance: .
v_gene: TRBV10-3
d_gene: .
j_gene: TRBJ1-4
CDR3aa: CASTLPNEKLFF
CDR3nt: TGTGCCTCAACTTTGCCCAATGAAAAACTGTTTTTT

abundance: many
v_gene: TRBV4-2
d_gene: .
j_gene: TRBJ2-7
CDR3aa: CASSQDRWIEQYF
CDR3nt: TGTGCCAGCAGCCAAGATCGATGGATCGAGCAGTACTTC

abundance: few
v_gene: TRBV7-8
d_gene: TRBD1
j_gene: TRBJ1-5
CDR3aa: CASSLASGQGFQPQHF
CDR3nt: TGTGCCAGCAGCTTAGCGTCCGGACAGGGGTTTCAGCCCCAGCATTTT

abundance: .
v_gene: TRBV6-2/TRBV6-3
d_gene: .
j_gene: TRBJ1-1
CDR3aa: CASSQRGGEGITEAFF
CDR3nt: TGTGCCAGCAGTCAACGCGGGGGAGAAGGGATCACTGAAGCTTTCTTT

abundance: .
v_gene: TRBV6-1
d_gene: TRBD2
j_gene: TRBJ2-2
CDR3aa: CASKGTSGRRDTGELFF
CDR3nt: TGTGCCAGCAAAGGGACTAGCGGGAGACGGGACACCGGGGAGCTGTTTTTT

abundance: many
v_gene: TRBV10-3
d_gene: .
j_gene: TRBJ2-7
CDR3aa: CAITRDASSYEQYF
CDR3nt: TGTGCCATCACCCGGGACGCGAGCTCCTACGAGCAGTACTTC

abundance: few
v_gene: TRBV5-1
d_gene: .
j_gene: TRBJ1-4
CDR3aa: CASSLTPRGSNEKLFF
CDR3nt: TGCGCCAGCAGCTTGACCCCAAGGGGGTCAAATGAAAAACTGTTTTTT

abundance: .
v_gene: TRBV7-6
d_gene: .
j_gene: TRBJ2-7
CDR3aa: CASSKRAGEQYF
CDR3nt: TGTGCCAGCAGCAAAAGGGCGGGAGAGCAGTACTTC

abundance: .
v_gene: TRBV5-1
d_gene: .
j_gene: TRBJ2-1
CDR3aa: CASSALPGSYNEQFF
CDR3nt: TGCGCCAGCAGCGCCTTGCCAGGCTCCTACAATGAGCAGTTCTTC

abundance: many
v_gene: TRBV20-1
d_gene: TRBD2
j_gene: TRBJ2-2
CDR3aa: CSARTSGNTGELFF
CDR3nt: TGCAGTGCTAGGACTAGCGGGAACACCGGGGAGCTGTTTTTT

abundance: .
v_gene: TRBV20-1
d_gene: .
j_gene: TRBJ2-3
CDR3aa: CSALIRSNTDTQYF
CDR3nt: TGCAGTGCCCTCATCCGCTCCAACACAGATACGCAGTATTTT

abundance: .
v_gene: TRBV5-1
d_gene: .
j_gene: TRBJ2-1
CDR3aa: CASSLGGKSYNEQFF
CDR3nt: TGCGCCAGCAGCCTGGGGGGCAAATCCTACAATGAGCAGTTCTTC

abundance: .
v_gene: TRBV7-9
d_gene: .
j_gene: TRBJ1-1
CDR3aa: CASSWGTGGSVEAFF
CDR3nt: TGTGCCAGCAGCTGGGGGACTGGGGGAAGTGTTGAAGCTTTCTTT

abundance: .
v_gene: TRBV20-1
d_gene: TRBD1
j_gene: TRBJ2-3
CDR3aa: CSAGSGTGGFTDTQYF
CDR3nt: TGCAGTGCTGGTTCCGGGACAGGGGGTTTCACAGATACGCAGTATTTT

abundance: few
v_gene: TRBV12-3/TRBV12-4
d_gene: TRBD2
j_gene: TRBJ2-1
CDR3aa: CASSSNLLAGGYNEQFF
CDR3nt: TGTGCCAGCAGTTCCAACCTTCTAGCGGGGGGTTACAATGAGCAGTTCTTC

abundance: .
v_gene: TRBV15
d_gene: .
j_gene: TRBJ1-4
CDR3aa: CATSRVKGKLFF
CDR3nt: TGTGCCACCAGCAGAGTCAAGGGAAAACTGTTTTTT

abundance: many
v_gene: TRBV7-2
d_gene: TRBD1
j_gene: TRBJ1-5
CDR3aa: CASRQDRSGNQPQHF
CDR3nt: TGTGCCAGCAGACAGGACAGGTCCGGAAATCAGCCCCAGCATTTT

abundance: .
v_gene: TRBV6-5
d_gene: .
j_gene: TRBJ2-1
CDR3aa: CASTDSNEQFF
CDR3nt: TGTGCCAGCACCGACTCCAATGAGCAGTTCTTC

abundance: few
v_gene: TRBV24-1
d_gene: .
j_gene: TRBJ1-6
CDR3aa: CATSAQANSPLHF
CDR3nt: TGTGCCACCAGTGCGCAGGCAAATTCACCCCTCCACTTT

abundance: .
v_gene: TRBV12-3/TRBV12-4
d_gene: TRBD1
j_gene: TRBJ2-6
CDR3aa: CASSPGQGVIGANVLTF
CDR3nt: TGTGCCAGCAGTCCCGGACAGGGGGTCATTGGGGCCAACGTCCTGACTTTC

abundance: .
v_gene: TRBV20-1
d_gene: .
j_gene: TRBJ2-3
CDR3aa: CSARAVGSTDTQYF
CDR3nt: TGCAGTGCTCGAGCGGTGGGGTCCACAGATACGCAGTATTTT

abundance: few
v_gene: TRBV20-1
d_gene: .
j_gene: TRBJ1-1
CDR3aa: CSARKGTGSSSAFF
CDR3nt: TGCAGTGCTAGAAAGGGTACAGGGTCATCCTCAGCTTTCTTT